Reported below is one T cell receptor beta chain. Its specificity is not known. This sample is drawn from a study of cytomegalovirus exposure and HLA in healthy donors. Healthy individuals who donated bone marrow served as the donors. The V gene end was trimmed by 5 bases and the J gene end by 6 bases; junction bases not matched to a gene: 15. The CDR3 consists of 16 residues. Germline CDR1 LNHDA, CDR2 SQIVND (reference sequence). PCR amplification relied on 60 Vbeta primers (plus 13 Jbeta primers). TCRdb's table, derived via immunoSEQ multiplex PCR, lists solely in-frame clones and lacks some. Here the sample spans more than 80,000 clones, roughly 70% being singletons. Study-level points and caveats: DRB1 showed the most TCR associations and HLA-C the fewest in a later analysis, as rates varied by HLA locus. An analysis done earlier found most TCR beta V segments productive about 87% or about 30% of the time. A likely sequencing artifact accounted for one observed cluster of highly shared sequence variants.

This TCR came from a male donor in good health and CMV-seropositive. This rearrangement joins TRBV19 to TRBJ1-2, with 7 nucleotides matching TRBD1. Sequenced input: PBMCs. The CDR3 nucleotides are TGTGCCAGTAGTCCCTACGGGACAGTTAAAGGTCATGGCTACACCTTC. Protein sequence: CASSPYGTVKGHGYTF.